The 27 T cell receptor beta chains below all came from one sample that was sequenced in a study of cytomegalovirus exposure and HLA in healthy donors. A multiplex PCR was run with 60 Vbeta primers and 13 Jbeta primers. Measured with immunoSEQ multiplex PCR; TCRdb has only the in-frame clones, and not every one. The sample consists of 150,000 to 180,000 clones, around 82% of them appearing once. The specimen was PBMCs. The receptors come from a woman aged 40 to 50 in good health and CMV-seropositive.

The chain recombines TRBV14 with TRBJ2-2, with unresolved D. The CDR3 runs to 17 residues. V was trimmed by 0 bases and J by 6 bases, leaving 17 bases between them. Germline V gene sequence: CDR1 SGHDN, CDR2 FVKESK. The CDR3 here is CASSQDPTATRSGELFF. CDR3 DNA sequence: TGTGCCAGCAGCCAAGATCCGACTGCAACTCGATCCGGGGAGCTGTTTTTT.

CDR3 sequence (DNA): TGTGCCAGCAGCCCCCCCACTATTTACGAGCAGTACTTC. This gives the protein CASSPPTIYEQYF. The rearrangement links TRBV7-9 to TRBJ2-5; D unclear. Near its end, the DNA agrees better with TRBJ2-7, so the J call may be wrong. The CDR3 is 13 residues long. The germline CDR1 and CDR2 sequences are SEHNR and FQNEAQ (reference sequence).

This clone has a single count. The chain links TRBV27 to TRBJ2-2; D unresolved. CDR3 length: 13 amino acids. The germline gives CDR1 MNHEY, CDR2 SMNVEV (reference sequence). Trimming took 8 bases from V and 3 from J, leaving 10 bases between them. Written as DNA, the CDR3 is TGTGCCAGCGCCCAGACTCACACCGGGGAGCTGTTTTTT. It yields the protein CASAQTHTGELFF.

The chain combines TRBV2 with TRBJ2-5; TRBD2 might be the D (5 bases). The germline gives CDR1 SNHLY, CDR2 FYNNEI. The CDR3 length is 12 residues. The ends were cut back, 6 bases at V and 5 bases at J, with 10 bases in the middle. CDR3 DNA: TGTGCCAGCAGCGGGGTCGGGGAGACCCAGTACTTC. It codes for CASSGVGETQYF.

This chain uses TRBV13 with TRBJ2-7; possibly TRBD2 for D (6 bases). Per the germline V gene, CDR1 is PRHDT and CDR2 is FYEKMQ (reference sequence). The CDR3 length is 14 residues. V was cut by 5 bases and J by 2 bases, with 13 bases left in between. The CDR3: CASSTGTFTYEQYF. The CDR3, as DNA: TGTGCCAGCAGCACCGGGACTTTTACCTACGAGCAGTACTTC.

V usage is TRBV28 and J usage is TRBJ1-2, with D possibly TRBD1 on 5 matching bases. There are 14 residues in the CDR3. CDR1 and CDR2 from the germline V gene are MDHEN and SYDVKM. The V and J ends lost 2 bases and 8 bases respectively, with 15 bases between them. The CDR3 loop is CASSLRGGVPGYTF. The CDR3, as DNA: TGTGCCAGCAGTTTAAGGGGAGGGGTTCCGGGCTACACCTTC.

This sequence joins TRBV27 and TRBJ2-7, with 9 bases identical to TRBD1. CDR1 is MNHEY and CDR2 is SMNVEV in the germline V gene (reference sequence). The CDR3 extends over 14 amino acids. Unmatched junction bases numbered 13, after V lost 7 bases and J lost 9 bases. The CDR3 coding sequence is TGTGCCAGCACCCCCGGCACAGGGGGCGTGGGGCAGTACTTC. Residues: CASTPGTGGVGQYF.

The chain carries TRBV27 and TRBJ1-5, with TRBD1 matching 10 bases. The ends lost 6 bases at V and 6 bases at J; junction bases unmatched: 5. The germline V gene encodes CDR1 MNHEY and CDR2 SMNVEV (reference sequence). This CDR3 comprises 14 residues. CDR3 protein: CASSRQGAGQPQHF. In nucleotides, the CDR3 is TGTGCCAGCAGCCGACAGGGGGCAGGTCAGCCCCAGCATTTT.

This sequence joins TRBV5-6 and TRBJ2-2, with D tentatively TRBD2 (6 bases). Germline values: CDR1 SGHDT, CDR2 YYEEEE. Trimming took 4 bases from V and 4 from J, leaving 17 bases between them. The CDR3 covers 16 residues. CDR3: CASSHVSGARTGELFF. CDR3 DNA: TGTGCCAGCAGCCACGTGTCGGGAGCTCGCACCGGGGAGCTGTTTTTT.

The chain has TRBV6-1 and TRBJ2-1; 11 bases agree with TRBD1. Per the germline V gene, CDR1 is MNHNS and CDR2 is SASEGT. J lost 8 bases, V lost 7 bases, and 7 bases had no gene match. This CDR3 contains 14 residues. CDR3 sequence: CASNGQGAIDEQFF. The CDR3 DNA sequence: TGTGCCAGCAATGGACAGGGGGCTATCGATGAGCAGTTCTTC.

The chain recombines TRBV25-1 with TRBJ1-1; D call uncertain. The CDR3 has 13 amino acids. The V gene lost 6 bases and the J gene lost 0 bases, with 8 bases spanning the gap. Germline CDR1 and CDR2: MGHDK and SYGVNS. The CDR3 loop reads CASSADLNTEAFF. Written as DNA, the CDR3 is TGTGCCAGCAGCGCGGACTTGAACACTGAAGCTTTCTTT. Full variable domain (outside the CDR3, taken from reference TRBV25-1 and TRBJ1-1): EADIYQTPRYLVIGTGKKITLECSQTMGHDKMYWYQQDPGMELHLIHYSYGVNSTEKGDLSSESTVSRIRTEHFPLTLESARPSHTSQYLCASSADLNTEAFFGQGTRLTVV.

The rearrangement links TRBV5-1 to TRBJ1-3; possibly TRBD1 for D (5 bases). The length of the CDR3 is 15 residues. Trimming took 2 bases from V and 8 from J, leaving 17 bases between them. CDR1 is SGHRS and CDR2 is YFSETQ in the germline V gene. CDR3 nucleotides: TGCGCCAGCAGCTTTAGGGGACTGGAAGGGGACACCATATATTTT. Translating gives CASSFRGLEGDTIYF. The full variable domain, rest sourced from reference TRBV5-1 and TRBJ1-3, is KAGVTQTPRYLIKTRGQQVTLSCSPISGHRSVSWYQQTPGQGLQFLFEYFSETQRNKGNFPGRFSGRQFSNSRSEMNVSTLELGDSALYLCASSFRGLEGDTIYFGEGSWLTVV.

The J gene is TRBJ1-5, the V gene TRBV9; no clear D gene. This CDR3 is 15 amino acids long. Per germline, CDR1 SGDLS and CDR2 YYNGEE. Trimming took 4 bases from V and 1 from J, leaving 12 bases between them. CDR3 loop: CASSPQLGSNQPQHF. The CDR3 region has the DNA TGTGCCAGCAGCCCACAACTCGGGAGCAATCAGCCCCAGCATTTT.

V gene TRBV14 combines with J gene TRBJ2-7; TRBD2 matches at 10 bases. The junction had 5 bases not matched to a gene; V was cut back by 2 bases and J by 4 bases. Germline assignment: CDR1 SGHDN and CDR2 FVKESK. This CDR3 is built from 15 residues. The CDR3 DNA sequence: TGTGCCAGCAGCCAACCGGGACTAGCGCTTTACGAGCAGTACTTC. Translating it yields CASSQPGLALYEQYF. Full variable domain (missing parts from reference TRBV14 and TRBJ2-7): EAGVTQFPSHSVIEKGQTVTLRCDPISGHDNLYWYRRVMGKEIKFLLHFVKESKQDESGMPNNRFLAERTGGTYSTLKVQPAELEDSGVYFCASSQPGLALYEQYFGPGTRLTVT.

The chain carries TRBV11-3 and TRBJ1-1; TRBD1 is a possible D gene (5 bases). Germline V lookup: CDR1 SGHNT, CDR2 YENEEA. CDR3 size: 12 residues. V lost 4 bases, J lost 4 bases, and 7 bases lay in between. CDR3 region: CASSWGGTEAFF. CDR3 bases: TGTGCCAGCAGCTGGGGCGGCACTGAAGCTTTCTTT. The full variable domain, completed using reference TRBV11-3 and TRBJ1-1, is EAGVVQSPRYKIIEKKQPVAFWCNPISGHNTLYWYLQNLGQGPELLIRYENEEAVDDSQLPKDRFSAERLKGVDSTLKIQPAELGDSAVYLCASSWGGTEAFFGQGTRLTVV.

This clone was observed many times. The rearrangement uses TRBV13 and TRBJ2-1, with D perhaps TRBD1 (6 bases). CDR1 and CDR2 (germline): PRHDT, FYEKMQ (reference sequence). V shed 5 bases and J shed 3 bases, with 17 bases lying between them. CDR3 length: 16 amino acids. CDR3: CASSAFRGVGYNEQFF. CDR3 DNA sequence: TGTGCCAGCAGCGCCTTCAGGGGAGTCGGCTACAATGAGCAGTTCTTC.

The rearrangement uses TRBV9 and TRBJ2-7; the match to TRBD2 covers 15 bases. Germline-derived CDR1 and CDR2 are SGDLS and YYNGEE. The J segment lost 0 bases and the V segment lost 5 bases, leaving 9 bases of the junction unmatched. The CDR3 is 18 amino acids. CDR3 DNA: TGTGCCAGCAGGTACCCTTGGACTAGCGGGAGGGACTCCTACGAGCAGTACTTC. Translation: CASRYPWTSGRDSYEQYF. The complete variable domain, with remaining parts taken from reference TRBV9 and TRBJ2-7, reads DSGVTQTPKHLITATGQRVTLRCSPRSGDLSVYWYQQSLDQGLQFLIQYYNGEERAKGNILERFSAQQFPDLHSELNLSSLELGDSALYFCASRYPWTSGRDSYEQYFGPGTRLTVT.

The CDR3 sequence: CASSLVLAGASPNEQFF. The CDR3 DNA reads as TGTGCCAGCAGTTTAGTCCTAGCGGGAGCGTCCCCCAATGAGCAGTTCTTC. The rearrangement links TRBV2 to TRBJ2-1, with 10 bases that match TRBD2. The CDR3 is made up of 17 amino acids. V lost 5 bases to trimming and J lost 6 bases; unmatched junction nucleotides: 13. Germline CDR1 reads SNHLY; CDR2 reads FYNNEI.

V gene TRBV9 combines with J gene TRBJ2-7, with D possibly matching TRBD1 (6 bases). The V gene lost 0 bases and the J gene lost 1 base, with 11 bases spanning the gap. CDR1 SGDLS and CDR2 YYNGEE come from the germline V gene. The CDR3 extends over 15 amino acids. The chain's CDR3 is CASSVGVTGSYEQYF. In DNA form, the CDR3 reads TGTGCCAGCAGCGTAGGGGTGACAGGTTCCTACGAGCAGTACTTC.

The chain joins TRBV6-6 to TRBJ2-7; TRBD2 matches at 10 bases. Per the germline V gene, CDR1 is MNHNY and CDR2 is SVGAGI (reference sequence). This CDR3 comprises 15 residues. V dropped 0 bases and J dropped 6; count of bases not matched to a gene: 5. CDR3 sequence reads: CASSYSAGGRGEQYF. CDR3 DNA sequence: TGTGCCAGCAGTTACTCAGCGGGAGGGAGAGGCGAGCAGTACTTC.

There are a few counts of this clone. The V and J genes are TRBV2 and TRBJ1-2; maybe TRBD1 (6 bases). V lost 6 bases and J lost 7, with 9 bases in between. CDR3 length equals 11 residues. Germline CDR1 is SNHLY and CDR2 is FYNNEI. For the CDR3, the DNA is TGTGCCAGCAGCCCCAGGGGTGGCTACACCTTC. It codes for CASSPRGGYTF.

The chain links TRBV5-1 to TRBJ2-5; D perhaps matches TRBD1 (5 bases). The germline CDR1 and CDR2 sequences are SGHRS and YFSETQ. The ends were cut back, 2 bases at V and 4 bases at J, with 9 bases in the middle. The CDR3 consists of 13 residues. For the CDR3, the DNA is TGCGCCAGCAGCTTTGAGACAGCAGAGACCCAGTACTTC. Encoded protein: CASSFETAETQYF.

This chain connects TRBV19 to TRBJ2-2, with 9 bases identical to TRBD2. The trim removed 5 bases at V and 4 bases at J, leaving 8 bases unmatched. The CDR3 covers 16 residues. The germline V gene has CDR1 LNHDA and CDR2 SQIVND (reference sequence). The CDR3 spells CASSSSGVRTTGELFF. CDR3 DNA sequence: TGTGCCAGTAGTTCTAGCGGGGTTAGAACCACCGGGGAGCTGTTTTTT.

This chain links TRBV6-1 with TRBJ2-6; D is ambiguous. This CDR3 has 14 amino acids. CDR1 and CDR2 from the germline V gene are MNHNS and SASEGT. Between the trimmed V and J ends, which lost 4 bases and 0 bases, there was a span of 4 bases. DNA of the CDR3: TGTGCCAGCAGTGCTGTCTCTGGGGCCAACGTCCTGACTTTC. This codes for CASSAVSGANVLTF.

The rearrangement links TRBV5-1 to TRBJ2-7, with 9 bases identical to TRBD1. The germline V gene encodes CDR1 SGHRS and CDR2 YFSETQ. There are 14 residues in the CDR3. Trimming at V came to 4 bases and at J to 3 bases, leaving 5 bases not matched to a gene. The CDR3 here is CASSLGTGFYEQYF. Written as DNA, the CDR3 is TGCGCCAGCAGCCTAGGGACAGGGTTCTACGAGCAGTACTTC.

The rearrangement uses TRBV7-8 and TRBJ2-7, with D maybe TRBD2 (6 bases). CDR3 length: 14 residues. Germline-derived CDR1 and CDR2 are SGHVS and FQNEAQ. V was pared by 6 bases and J by 1 base, with 13 bases between. The CDR3 spells CASSFGSTSYEQYF. The CDR3 nucleotides read TGTGCCAGCAGTTTCGGGAGTACATCCTACGAGCAGTACTTC.

This sequence joins TRBV30 and TRBJ2-3; TRBD2 aligns across 10 bases. The CDR3 has 17 residues. Germline V gives CDR1 GTSNPN, CDR2 SVGIG (reference sequence). V was clipped by 2 bases and J by 5 bases; unmatched bases: 13. DNA for the CDR3: TGTGCCTGGAGTCGTAAACCTCTAGCGGGAGCTGGAGATACGCAGTATTTT. It yields the protein CAWSRKPLAGAGDTQYF.